The next 31 T cell receptor beta chains were all read from a single sample in a study of CD8 T cells in Susac syndrome. RNA totalling roughly 0.45 to 1 ug underwent reverse transcription with random hexamers. TCRdb re-analysed the immunoSEQ multiplex PCR reads in MiXCR, keeping a single row per CDR3 protein. Seen here are 75,000 to 95,000 distinct CDR3 sequences, about 91% observed once, and the top ten hold around 0.49%. Sequenced input: CD8+ T cells from PBMCs. The source is a human donor with multiple sclerosis.

The V gene is TRBV6-2 or TRBV6-3, the J gene TRBJ1-2, with D hard to call. Trimming removed 6 bases from V and 0 bases from J, with 11 bases in between. CDR1 MNHEY and CDR2 SVGEGT come from the germline V gene. The CDR3 runs 14 residues. The CDR3 DNA sequence: TGTGCCAGCAGCCTCCTGACACCTAACTATGGCTACACCTTC. Translation gives CASSLLTPNYGYTF.

V is TRBV5-4 and J is TRBJ2-2, with D perhaps matching TRBD2 (6 bases). The CDR3 extends over 16 amino acids. V gave up 4 bases and J gave up 8 bases, with 21 bases separating them. Germline CDR1 reads SGHNT; CDR2 reads YYREEE (reference sequence). The CDR3, as DNA: TGTGCCAGCAGCCCGGGACTGGACCCGGCTGGAGGGGAGCTGTTTTTT. Amino acids: CASSPGLDPAGGELFF.

This clonotype was observed once. The rearrangement uses TRBV13 and TRBJ2-3; 8 bases map to TRBD2. The length of the CDR3 is 19 residues. The V gene end was trimmed by 2 bases and the J gene end by 2 bases; junction bases not matched to a gene: 15. Germline V gene data show CDR1 as PRHDT and CDR2 as FYEKMQ (reference sequence). CDR3 residues: CASSLFGGDWDLTTDTQYF. The CDR3 DNA reads TGTGCCAGCAGCTTATTCGGGGGGGACTGGGACCTCACCACAGATACGCAGTATTTT.

The chain uses TRBV4-2 and TRBJ2-7; D gene uncertain. The V gene's germline CDR1 is LGHNA and CDR2 YNFKEQ. Trimming pared 1 base from V and 7 bases from J, leaving 5 bases between. The CDR3 is 11 residues long. The CDR3 reads CASSQGPEQYF. The CDR3 coding sequence is TGTGCCAGCAGCCAAGGCCCAGAGCAGTACTTC.

V is TRBV28 and J is TRBJ1-5; D call uncertain. Germline V gives CDR1 MDHEN, CDR2 SYDVKM. The CDR3 has 14 residues. V lost 6 bases, J lost 5 bases, and 14 bases lay in between. CDR3 sequence: CASSGGRFDQPQHF. CDR3 DNA: TGTGCCAGCAGCGGCGGGCGGTTCGATCAGCCCCAGCATTTT. Drawing the rest from reference TRBV28 and TRBJ1-5, the complete variable domain is DVKVTQSSRYLVKRTGEKVFLECVQDMDHENMFWYRQDPGLGLRLIYFSYDVKMKEKGDIPEGYSVSREKKERFSLILESASTNQTSMYLCASSGGRFDQPQHFGDGTRLSIL.

The rearrangement joins TRBV23-1 to TRBJ2-5, with 8 bases that match TRBD1. TRBV23-1 is assigned to the ORF class and has an uncertain function. The CDR3 loop spans 16 amino acids. Trimming cost V 8 bases and J 6 bases; bases outside gene matches: 17. This CDR3 is CASGQRTGMNKKTQYF. CDR3 bases: TGCGCCAGCGGACAACGGACAGGGATGAATAAGAAGACCCAGTACTTC.

The rearrangement joins TRBV9 to TRBJ2-7, with TRBD2 as a possible D gene (6 bases). The CDR3 contains 14 residues. The germline V and J ends were trimmed by 0 bases and 7 bases, with 14 bases remaining between them. Looked up from germline, CDR1 is SGDLS and CDR2 is YYNGEE. CDR3 in amino acids: CASSVGDSPREQYF. CDR3 sequence (DNA): TGTGCCAGCAGCGTAGGGGACTCCCCCCGGGAGCAGTACTTC.

The chain joins TRBV12-3 or TRBV12-4 to TRBJ2-2; D possibly uses TRBD1 or TRBD2 (5 bases each). Trimming shortened V by 3 bases and J by 2 bases, and 16 bases separated the two germline ends. The CDR3 has 17 residues. This CDR3 reads CASSFFTWDPNTGELFF. CDR3 DNA sequence: TGTGCCAGCAGTTTCTTCACGTGGGACCCTAACACCGGGGAGCTGTTTTTT.

This clonotype has a single count. This chain joins TRBV9 and TRBJ2-3; D is unresolved. Germline values: CDR1 SGDLS, CDR2 YYNGEE. CDR3 length: 14 amino acids. With 2 bases removed from V and 0 bases from J, the gap between germline ends came to 7 bases. Here the CDR3 reads CASSVLASTDTQYF. In nucleotides, the CDR3 is TGTGCCAGCAGCGTCCTCGCAAGCACAGATACGCAGTATTTT.

V and J are TRBV5-5 and TRBJ1-5; 7 bases are a match to TRBD1. The CDR3 totals 15 residues. CDR1 is SGHKS, CDR2 YYEKEE, per germline (reference sequence). The V and J ends lost 0 bases and 3 bases, in that order; junction bases with no gene match: 3. As DNA, the CDR3 is TGTGCCAGCAGCTTGGCAGGGGGAGCCAATCAGCCCCAGCATTTT. Amino acid sequence: CASSLAGGANQPQHF.

The chain combines TRBV10-3 with TRBJ2-3; D is undetermined. Germline-derived CDR1 and CDR2 are ENHRY and SYGVKD. The V and J ends lost 5 bases and 2 bases respectively, with 8 bases between them. There are 13 residues in the CDR3. The CDR3 sequence: CAISITHTDTQYF. In DNA, the CDR3 is TGTGCCATCAGTATTACCCACACAGATACGCAGTATTTT.

V and J are TRBV6-6 and TRBJ2-3; tentatively, D is TRBD2 (5 bases). CDR1 is MNHNY, CDR2 SVGAGI, per germline (reference sequence). The CDR3 contains 12 residues. With 7 bases removed from V and 6 bases from J, the gap between germline ends came to 11 bases. CDR3 coding DNA: TGTGCCAGCACCCGGGGTCACGATACGCAGTATTTT. Its protein product is CASTRGHDTQYF.

The chain combines TRBV9 with TRBJ2-3, with 8 bases aligning to TRBD2. Germline V CDR1 and CDR2: SGDLS, YYNGEE. Trimming at V came to 0 bases and at J to 0 bases, leaving 6 bases not matched to a gene. This CDR3 is 17 amino acids long. The CDR3 loop is CASSVESSGGSTDTQYF. The CDR3 DNA is TGTGCCAGCAGCGTAGAATCCAGCGGGGGTAGCACAGATACGCAGTATTTT.

The chain uses TRBV5-4 and TRBJ2-7; D could derive from TRBD1 or TRBD2 (6 bases each). Trimming pared 3 bases from V and 12 bases from J, leaving 13 bases between. The CDR3 runs to 11 residues. The germline CDR1 and CDR2 sequences are SGHNT and YYREEE (reference sequence). The CDR3 is CASSYEGGTYF. The CDR3 DNA sequence: TGTGCCAGCAGCTACGAGGGGGGCACGTACTTC.

The chain employs TRBV3-1 and TRBJ2-1; D call uncertain. In germline, CDR1 is LGHDT, CDR2 YNNKEL (reference sequence). This CDR3 spans 17 amino acids. Trimming shortened V by 2 bases and J by 6 bases, and 20 bases separated the two germline ends. CDR3 in amino acids: CASSQSSGPTLPNEQFF. CDR3 bases: TGTGCCAGCAGCCAATCCTCGGGCCCCACCCTTCCCAATGAGCAGTTCTTC.

V usage is TRBV12-3 or TRBV12-4 and J usage is TRBJ2-1; D assignment may be TRBD1 or TRBD2 (6 bases each). The CDR3 is 15 residues long. V was cut by 6 bases and J by 2 bases, with 14 bases left in between. The CDR3 DNA reads TGTGCCAGCAGCCCTTGGAGGGGGACCTACAATGAGCAGTTCTTC. This codes for CASSPWRGTYNEQFF.

The chain is built from TRBV13 and TRBJ2-1; TRBD2 matches at 8 bases. The CDR3 sequence is 17 residues long. Trimming took 3 bases from V and 2 from J; bases not matched to a gene: 9. Germline CDR1 reads PRHDT; CDR2 reads FYEKMQ (reference sequence). The DNA of the CDR3 is TGTGCCAGCAGCTTGGGCCAGCCGGGACTAGCCTACAATGAGCAGTTCTTC. Protein: CASSLGQPGLAYNEQFF.

The sample holds one count of this clonotype. V gene TRBV4-2 combines with J gene TRBJ1-2; TRBD1 agrees at 7 bases. V was pared by 4 bases and J by 3 bases, with 8 bases of the junction left unmatched. This CDR3 spans 15 amino acids. The germline V gene encodes CDR1 LGHNA and CDR2 YNFKEQ. In DNA, the CDR3 is TGTGCCAGCAGCCGAAACCGGGACAGTGACTATGGCTACACCTTC. It encodes CASSRNRDSDYGYTF.

The CDR3: CASLRGGIGEQYF. CDR3 DNA sequence: TGTGCCAGTCTCCGGGGGGGCATCGGCGAGCAGTACTTC. The V and J genes are TRBV12-3 or TRBV12-4 and TRBJ2-7; 8 positions agree with TRBD2. The CDR3 is made up of 13 amino acids. Trimming cost V 9 bases and J 6 bases; bases outside gene matches: 10.

This sequence joins TRBV7-3 and TRBJ2-5; 8 positions match TRBD2. The CDR3 runs to 14 residues. J lost 7 bases, V lost 5 bases, and 9 bases had no gene match. Germline V CDR1 and CDR2: SGHTA, FQGTGA. The CDR3 coding sequence is TGTGCCAGCAGCCCTTCCGGGAGGGCGGGGACCCAGTACTTC. It encodes CASSPSGRAGTQYF. The entire variable domain, with the rest obtained from reference TRBV7-3 and TRBJ2-5, is as follows: GAGVSQTPSNKVTEKGKYVELRCDPISGHTALYWYRQSLGQGPEFLIYFQGTGAADDSGLPNDRFFAVRPEGSVSTLKIQRTERGDSAVYLCASSPSGRAGTQYFGPGTRLLVL.

The rearrangement joins TRBV12-3 or TRBV12-4 to TRBJ1-2; D possibly corresponds to TRBD1 (5 bases). The CDR3 is made up of 14 amino acids. V lost 7 bases to trimming and J lost 3 bases, with 15 bases between them. This chain's CDR3 is CASTHRDWHYGYTF. The CDR3 bases are TGTGCCAGCACCCACCGGGACTGGCACTATGGCTACACCTTC.

This clonotype was seen a single time. The chain recombines TRBV5-1 with TRBJ2-7, with TRBD1 as a possible D gene (6 bases). Germline values: CDR1 SGHRS, CDR2 YFSETQ. Trimming pared 4 bases from V and 3 bases from J, leaving 11 bases between. CDR3 length equals 13 residues. CDR3 in amino acids: CASSPVGGYEQYF. The CDR3 coding sequence is TGCGCCAGCAGCCCCGTAGGGGGCTACGAGCAGTACTTC.

This sequence joins TRBV24-1 and TRBJ2-7; 11 bases are a match to TRBD2. The CDR3 loop spans 14 amino acids. The V gene end was trimmed by 4 bases and the J gene end by 4 bases; junction bases not matched to a gene: 2. Germline V gene data show CDR1 as KGHDR and CDR2 as SFDVKD. For the CDR3, the DNA is TGTGCCACCAGTGAGCCTAGCGGGAGGTACGAGCAGTACTTC. Protein sequence: CATSEPSGRYEQYF.

This sequence joins TRBV6-5 and TRBJ2-5; maybe TRBD2 (6 bases). Germline V gene lookup returns CDR1 MNHEY and CDR2 SVGAGI. The CDR3 is 13 residues long. V was trimmed by 6 bases and J by 3 bases, leaving 11 bases between them. The DNA of the CDR3 is TGTGCCAGCAGAATTGGGGGGAAAGAGACCCAGTACTTC. As protein: CASRIGGKETQYF.

The genes are TRBV20-1 and TRBJ1-3; D might be TRBD1 (6 bases). Looked up from germline, CDR1 is DFQATT and CDR2 is SNEGSKA (reference sequence). V was shortened by 0 bases and J by 1 base, with 13 bases between the two germline ends. This CDR3 has 16 residues. The CDR3 sequence is CSARDPNRASGNTIYF. DNA for the CDR3: TGCAGTGCTAGAGATCCCAACAGGGCTTCTGGAAACACCATATATTTT.

The J gene is TRBJ2-2, the V gene TRBV10-2, with unresolved D. The germline V gene encodes CDR1 WSHSY and CDR2 SAAADI. V lost 9 bases and J lost 8, with 7 bases in between. This CDR3 has 10 residues. The chain's CDR3 is CASIGGELFF. CDR3 bases: TGCGCCAGTATCGGGGGGGAGCTGTTTTTT.

The rearrangement joins TRBV11-2 to TRBJ2-1; D uncertain. The V gene's germline CDR1 is SGHAT and CDR2 FQNNGV. CDR3 size: 14 residues. Trimming took off 6 bases at V and 9 bases at J, with 18 bases between the two ends. CDR3 nucleotides: TGTGCCAGCAGTTTCGGACCCCCAGGTGGTGAGCAGTTCTTC. Protein product: CASSFGPPGGEQFF. The full variable domain, in which reference TRBV11-2 and TRBJ2-1 provide the parts outside the CDR3, is EAGVAQSPRYKIIEKRQSVAFWCNPISGHATLYWYQQILGQGPKLLIQFQNNGVVDDSQLPKDRFSAERLKGVDSTLKIQPAKLEDSAVYLCASSFGPPGGEQFFGPGTRLTVL.

This clonotype was detected a few times. The CDR3 DNA reads as TGTGCCAGCAGTTTTCCCGGGACTCAACTTCAAGAGACCCAGTACTTC. Translated, it gives CASSFPGTQLQETQYF. J is TRBJ2-5 and V is TRBV3-1; D possibly corresponds to TRBD2 (6 bases). The CDR3 loop spans 16 amino acids. CDR1 LGHDT and CDR2 YNNKEL come from the germline V gene (reference sequence). The germline V and J ends were trimmed by 6 bases and 2 bases, with 19 bases remaining between them.

The chain uses TRBV2 and TRBJ1-5, with a weak D call TRBD1 (5 bases). The CDR3 is 11 residues long. The germline V gene has CDR1 SNHLY and CDR2 FYNNEI. The V end lost 6 bases, the J end lost 7 bases, and 7 bases lay between the germline ends. The CDR3 nucleotides are TGTGCCAGCAGGGACAACCAGCCCCAGCATTTT. As protein: CASRDNQPQHF.

V gene TRBV19 combines with J gene TRBJ1-2; 7 bases match TRBD1. The CDR3 is made up of 11 amino acids. Per the germline V gene, CDR1 is LNHDA and CDR2 is SQIVND (reference sequence). V shed 7 bases and J 10 bases; nucleotides not matched to a gene: 6. CDR3 protein: CASNSGGLYTF. In DNA, the CDR3 is TGTGCCAGTAATTCAGGGGGACTCTACACCTTC. The full variable domain, its missing parts supplied by reference TRBV19 and TRBJ1-2, is DGGITQSPKYLFRKEGQNVTLSCEQNLNHDAMYWYRQDPGQGLRLIYYSQIVNDFQKGDIAEGYSVSREKKESFPLTVTSAQKNPTAFYLCASNSGGLYTFGSGTRLTVV.

The V gene is TRBV20-1, the J gene TRBJ1-3, with D perhaps TRBD1 (5 bases). The V end lost 3 bases, the J end lost 0 bases, and 15 bases lay between the germline ends. The CDR3 is 16 amino acids. Germline CDR1 reads DFQATT; CDR2 reads SNEGSKA (reference sequence). The CDR3 here is CSASSPGRSSGNTIYF. In nucleotides, the CDR3 is TGCAGTGCTAGCAGCCCGGGACGGAGCTCTGGAAACACCATATATTTT.